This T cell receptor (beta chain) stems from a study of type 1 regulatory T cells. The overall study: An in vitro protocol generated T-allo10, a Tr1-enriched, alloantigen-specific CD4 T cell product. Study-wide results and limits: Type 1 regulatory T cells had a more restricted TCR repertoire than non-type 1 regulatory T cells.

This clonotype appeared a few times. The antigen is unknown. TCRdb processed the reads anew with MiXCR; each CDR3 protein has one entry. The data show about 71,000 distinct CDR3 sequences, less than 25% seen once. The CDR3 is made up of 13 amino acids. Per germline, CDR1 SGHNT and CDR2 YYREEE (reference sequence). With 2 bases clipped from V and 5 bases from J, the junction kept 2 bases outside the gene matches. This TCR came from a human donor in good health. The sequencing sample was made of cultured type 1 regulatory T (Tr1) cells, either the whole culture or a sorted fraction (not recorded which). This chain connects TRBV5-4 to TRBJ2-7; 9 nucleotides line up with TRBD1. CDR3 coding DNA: TGTGCCAGCAGCTTACAGGGGGCGGACGAGCAGTACTTC. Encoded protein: CASSLQGADEQYF.